This T cell receptor beta chain was sequenced in a study of response to subunit inactivated influenza vaccine. TCRdb redid the calling of the RT-PCR reads with MiXCR, one entry per CDR3 protein. The table records a few hundred thousand distinct CDR3 sequences, approximately 11% of them present only once. Deletions cut 0 bases from V and 4 bases from J, with 15 bases between. The CDR3 is 16 amino acids. CDR1 LNHNV and CDR2 YYDKDF come from the germline V gene (reference sequence). The sample holds many counts of this clonotype. The sequence was collected from a man aged 50 to 59 who received an inactivated influenza vaccine. The V call is TRBV15, the J call TRBJ2-5, with D perhaps TRBD1 or TRBD2 (5 bases each). The specimen was PBMCs from blood, collected roughly 45 days after vaccination. CDR3 amino acids: CATSRDRPTRGETQYF. DNA of the CDR3: TGTGCCACCAGCAGAGATCGGCCCACTAGGGGAGAGACCCAGTACTTC.